The 10 T cell receptor beta chains below all came from one sample that was sequenced in a study of cytomegalovirus exposure and HLA in healthy donors. Primers: 60 Vbeta forward and 13 Jbeta reverse. Produced via immunoSEQ multiplex PCR; TCRdb's table is partial and in-frame only. The table includes about 140,000 clones, around 80% detected once. The sequenced material came from PBMCs. Receptors were obtained from a male donor in good health and CMV-seropositive.

As to this clone: At one end, the junction sequence differs from germline, possibly due to a read error. This sample also contains other DNA sequences that code for the same CDR3. J is TRBJ2-7 and V is TRBV29-1; unclear D gene. In germline, CDR1 is SQVTM, CDR2 ANQGSEA. CDR3 length: 11 residues. Here the CDR3 reads CSVFVSYGQYF. The DNA for the CDR3 is TGCAGCGTTTTTGTGTCCTACGGGCAGTACTTC.

The chain is built from TRBV28 and TRBJ1-5, with TRBD1 matching 7 bases. Trimming took 6 bases from V and 7 from J; bases not matched to a gene: 9. This CDR3 region has 14 residues. In germline, CDR1 is MDHEN, CDR2 SYDVKM. CDR3: CASSQGQDNQPQHF. The CDR3 DNA reads TGTGCCAGCAGCCAAGGACAGGACAACCAGCCCCAGCATTTT.

V usage is TRBV27 and J usage is TRBJ2-1; 16 positions agree with TRBD2. Germline values: CDR1 MNHEY, CDR2 SMNVEV (reference sequence). Losses at the gene ends were 5 bases for V and 0 bases for J; bases not matched to a gene: 16. The CDR3 contains 22 residues. The CDR3 bases are TGTGCCAGCAGTCATCTCTCCGGGACTAGCGGGAGGGCCTCAATCTCCTACAATGAGCAGTTCTTC. It specifies CASSHLSGTSGRASISYNEQFF.

The chain combines TRBV2 with TRBJ1-2; the match to TRBD1 covers 7 bases. The trim removed 3 bases at V and 5 bases at J, leaving 3 bases unmatched. This CDR3 has 13 residues. Germline V gene sequence: CDR1 SNHLY, CDR2 FYNNEI. CDR3 residues: CASSDDREYGYTF. CDR3 in DNA: TGTGCCAGCAGTGACGACAGGGAGTATGGCTACACCTTC.

Concerning this clone: A junction end diverges from the germline sequence, so it may reflect a read error. V is TRBV7-9 and J is TRBJ1-1, with D possibly matching TRBD1 (5 bases). This CDR3 comprises 15 residues. Per the germline V gene, CDR1 is SEHNR and CDR2 is FQNEAQ (reference sequence). The DNA of the CDR3 is TGTTCCAGCAGCTTCCCGGGACTGGGATTAACTGAAGCTTTCTTT. It is translated as CSSSFPGLGLTEAFF.

The chain is built from TRBV5-4 and TRBJ1-3; TRBD1 is a possible D gene (6 bases). Trimming left V 0 bases short and J 2 bases short, with 12 bases between. Germline V gene lookup returns CDR1 SGHNT and CDR2 YYREEE (reference sequence). The CDR3 length is 16 residues. The DNA for the CDR3 is TGTGCCAGCAGCTTGGGCGCGGGGGCGCCTGGAAACACCATATATTTT. This sequence encodes CASSLGAGAPGNTIYF.

V usage is TRBV29-1 and J usage is TRBJ1-3; D is unresolved. V was shortened by 7 bases and J by 1 base, with 11 bases between the two germline ends. Germline lookup yields CDR1 SQVTM and CDR2 ANQGSEA. The CDR3 is made up of 13 amino acids. CDR3 residues: CSGRTNSGNTIYF. The CDR3 region has the DNA TGCAGCGGCAGAACAAATTCTGGAAACACCATATATTTT.

The chain couples TRBV29-1 to TRBJ2-2; 7 bases align to TRBD1. After removal of 7 bases from V and 6 bases from J, the junction contained 14 bases not matched to a gene. Germline CDR1 and CDR2: SQVTM and ANQGSEA. This CDR3 is built from 15 residues. The CDR3 bases are TGCAGCGCCGAGACAGGGTCTCTCTCCTCCGGGGAGCTGTTTTTT. It is translated as CSAETGSLSSGELFF.

The chain joins TRBV6-5 to TRBJ2-3; TRBD2 matches 11 bases. Germline V gene sequence: CDR1 MNHEY, CDR2 SVGAGI. This CDR3 region has 15 residues. V lost 6 bases and J lost 4; bases outside the gene matches: 6. CDR3 in DNA: TGTGCCAGCAGGATTAGCGGGGGGGGTTCAGATACGCAGTATTTT. Its translation is CASRISGGGSDTQYF.

The rearrangement joins TRBV2 to TRBJ1-3; 7 bases fit TRBD1. The CDR3 loop spans 15 amino acids. Trimming removed 5 bases from V and 0 bases from J; junction bases left unmatched: 4. In germline, CDR1 is SNHLY, CDR2 FYNNEI. CDR3 coding DNA: TGTGCCAGCAGTACAGGGGCTGACTCTGGAAACACCATATATTTT. It codes for CASSTGADSGNTIYF.